The present TCR beta chain was sequenced within a study of blood T cell repertoires in COVID-19. Study background: Sites in the United States, Italy and Spain provided acute and convalescent COVID-19 samples.

Using immunoSEQ multiplex PCR, the repertoire was profiled, and TCRdb retains in-frame clones only, with some absent. The sample contains fewer than 120,000 clones, about 72% of which appear only once. CDR3 length equals 12 residues. Sequenced: peripheral blood. This sequence joins TRBV12-3 or TRBV12-4 and TRBJ1-2; 7 nucleotides match TRBD1. The receptor's source is a woman aged 55 to 70 with acute or convalescent COVID-19. CDR3 in amino acids: CATGAQYHGYTF. CDR3 nucleotides: TGTGCTACAGGGGCGCAGTATCATGGCTACACCTTC.